These 20 T cell receptor beta chains share one sample of origin, sequenced in a study of blood T cell repertoires in COVID-19 (TCRdb year 2020). The receptor library was made with the immunoSEQ multiplex PCR assay. The table was pulled from immuneACCESS by TCRdb, which kept in-frame rearrangements only. Such tables lose some clones; where checked, under half of the loss comes from unresolved V genes, and the rest has no known cause. The sample table records some 110,000 clones; 70% to 90% of these occur just once. The ten largest clones take up more than 4% of the sample. The sequenced sample was peripheral blood. The receptors shown here come from a middle-aged man with acute or convalescent COVID-19.

The chain carries TRBV6-2 or TRBV6-3 and TRBJ1-1; 9 nucleotides agree with TRBD1. The CDR3 sequence is 14 residues long. Trimming removed 6 bases from V and 2 bases from J; junction bases left unmatched: 4. Germline CDR1 and CDR2: MNHEY and SVGEGT. In DNA form, the CDR3 reads TGTGCCAGCAGCCGGACAGGGGTCAACACTGAAGCTTTCTTT. Its translation: CASSRTGVNTEAFF.

This chain uses TRBV5-1 with TRBJ1-5, with D unclear. The CDR3 is 13 amino acids. Germline values: CDR1 SGHRS, CDR2 YFSETQ. V was trimmed by 4 bases and J by 3 bases, leaving 8 bases between them. CDR3 sequence: CASSKSDNQPQHF. The CDR3 bases are TGCGCCAGCAGCAAGTCAGACAATCAGCCCCAGCATTTT.

This chain links TRBV25-1 with TRBJ2-3, with D possibly matching TRBD1 (5 bases). The CDR3 runs to 15 residues. Germline V gene lookup returns CDR1 MGHDK and CDR2 SYGVNS. V lost 2 bases and J lost 4, with 13 bases in between. The chain's CDR3 is CASSELQKGSDTQYF. The CDR3 nucleotides read TGTGCCAGCAGTGAACTCCAGAAGGGGTCAGATACGCAGTATTTT.

The rearrangement uses TRBV19 and TRBJ1-1; 7 bases line up with TRBD1. From germline, CDR1 is LNHDA and CDR2 SQIVND (reference sequence). The junction had 10 bases not matched to a gene; V was cut back by 8 bases and J by 4 bases. The CDR3 runs to 14 residues. The CDR3 is CASSAQGVGTEAFF. The CDR3 nucleotides are TGTGCCAGTTCCGCCCAGGGGGTGGGCACTGAAGCTTTCTTT.

The chain couples TRBV15 to TRBJ2-3; 10 bases are shared with TRBD2. CDR3 length: 17 amino acids. The V segment lost 1 base and the J segment 4 bases; nucleotides outside the gene matches: 8. Germline V gene data show CDR1 as LNHNV and CDR2 as YYDKDF (reference sequence). CDR3 nucleotide sequence: TGTGCCACCAGCAGAGCTGCTAGCGGGAGTGGTGCAGATACGCAGTATTTT. Amino acids: CATSRAASGSGADTQYF.

The chain employs TRBV7-8 and TRBJ2-2; possibly TRBD2 for D (7 bases). V was clipped by 6 bases and J by 9 bases, with 20 bases between them. The CDR3 extends over 15 amino acids. In germline, CDR1 is SGHVS, CDR2 FQNEAQ. The CDR3 nucleotides are TGTGCCAGCAGACCCCCGGGGGGCCCTGAAAGGGAGCTGTTTTTT. This sequence encodes CASRPPGGPERELFF.

The V call is TRBV11-2, the J call TRBJ2-7, with 10 bases that match TRBD2. V was clipped by 2 bases and J by 4 bases; unmatched bases: 2. Germline V lookup: CDR1 SGHAT, CDR2 FQNNGV. This CDR3 is built from 14 residues. The CDR3 here is CASSLLAGGYEQYF. The DNA for the CDR3 is TGTGCCAGCAGCTTATTAGCGGGAGGATACGAGCAGTACTTC.

The gene calls are TRBV29-1 and TRBJ1-4; tentative D call: TRBD1 (5 bases). Germline CDR1 SQVTM, CDR2 ANQGSEA. Trimming took 6 bases from V and 6 from J, leaving 14 bases between them. This CDR3 is built from 13 residues. The CDR3 DNA reads TGCAGCGTCGGAGGGCGGACACATGAAAAACTGTTTTTT. Translating gives CSVGGRTHEKLFF.

This clone came up once. The chain joins TRBV12-3 or TRBV12-4 to TRBJ2-2; D possibly corresponds to TRBD2 (6 bases). The germline V and J ends were trimmed by 4 bases and 7 bases, with 7 bases remaining between them. CDR3 length: 12 amino acids. CDR3 sequence reads: CASSWRDGELFF. The DNA for the CDR3 is TGTGCCAGCAGTTGGAGGGACGGGGAGCTGTTTTTT.

As DNA, the CDR3 is TGTGCCAGCAGTGAAGCGGAGGGTCAGCAGTACTTC. The encoded protein is CASSEAEGQQYF. V gene TRBV6-1 combines with J gene TRBJ2-7, with TRBD2 as a possible D gene (6 bases). Germline values: CDR1 MNHNS, CDR2 SASEGT. V gave up 0 bases and J gave up 8 bases, with 8 bases separating them. The CDR3 covers 12 residues.

This clone has only one observation. The CDR3 DNA reads as TGTGCCAGTTCTACAGGGGACACTGAAGCTTTCTTT. Translating gives CASSTGDTEAFF. The rearrangement joins TRBV18 to TRBJ1-1, with 7 nucleotides matching TRBD1. Trimming took 9 bases from V and 3 from J; bases not matched to a gene: 4. The germline V gene encodes CDR1 KGHSH and CDR2 LQKENI. The CDR3 extends over 12 amino acids.

The chain has TRBV30 and TRBJ1-3; 7 bases fit TRBD1. J gave up 0 bases and V 2 bases, and 13 bases lay outside the gene matches. Germline loops: CDR1 GTSNPN, CDR2 SVGIG (reference sequence). The CDR3 loop spans 18 amino acids. CDR3 DNA: TGTGCCTGGAGTTACGGACGGTTAGGGGGCTCCTCTGGAAACACCATATATTTT. It codes for CAWSYGRLGGSSGNTIYF.

The gene calls are TRBV9 and TRBJ1-2, with D tentatively TRBD1 (5 bases). This CDR3 has 15 residues. Trimming took off 0 bases at V and 7 bases at J, with 16 bases between the two ends. The germline CDR1 and CDR2 sequences are SGDLS and YYNGEE. CDR3 sequence: CASSVAGQGNVGYTF. The CDR3 region has the DNA TGTGCCAGCAGCGTAGCCGGGCAGGGTAACGTTGGCTACACCTTC.

This chain joins TRBV29-1 and TRBJ1-2; D might be TRBD1 (5 bases). Germline V gene data show CDR1 as SQVTM and CDR2 as ANQGSEA. Deletions cut 6 bases from V and 6 bases from J, with 14 bases between. This CDR3 spans 12 amino acids. CDR3 loop: CSVPGGAHGYTF. The CDR3, as DNA: TGCAGCGTCCCGGGAGGGGCCCATGGCTACACCTTC.

The chain uses TRBV5-6 and TRBJ2-3, with a tentative D call TRBD2 (5 bases). The CDR3 runs to 16 residues. The germline V gene has CDR1 SGHDT and CDR2 YYEEEE. The V end lost 0 bases, the J end lost 2 bases, and 13 bases lay between the germline ends. The CDR3 here is CASSLARGLATDTQYF. In DNA, the CDR3 is TGTGCCAGCAGCTTGGCCCGGGGTTTAGCCACAGATACGCAGTATTTT.

The chain links TRBV6-1 to TRBJ2-1, with a weak D call TRBD2 (5 bases). This CDR3 has 15 amino acids. V lost 0 bases and J lost 7, with 13 bases in between. Looked up from germline, CDR1 is MNHNS and CDR2 is SASEGT. CDR3 sequence: CASSEARASGNEQFF. CDR3 bases: TGTGCCAGCAGTGAAGCGAGAGCATCGGGGAATGAGCAGTTCTTC.

The chain links TRBV4-3 to TRBJ1-3; D call uncertain. V lost 1 base to trimming and J lost 1 base, with 14 bases between them. Germline CDR1 reads LGHNA; CDR2 reads YSLEER. This CDR3 has 17 residues. In nucleotides, the CDR3 is TGCGCCAGCAGCCAAGGAGAGCGGATAGGATCTGGAAACACCATATATTTT. It is translated as CASSQGERIGSGNTIYF.

V gene TRBV29-1 combines with J gene TRBJ2-7, with a tentative D call TRBD1 (5 bases). The CDR3 sequence is 12 residues long. Germline V gene data show CDR1 as SQVTM and CDR2 as ANQGSEA. V was shortened by 4 bases and J by 2 bases, with 9 bases between the two germline ends. CDR3 sequence (DNA): TGCAGCGTTGGACGGACACCCTACGAGCAGTACTTC. Translated, it gives CSVGRTPYEQYF.

The chain uses TRBV29-1 and TRBJ1-4; the match to TRBD1 covers 8 bases. V shed 1 base, J shed 4 bases, and the junction held 2 bases outside the gene matches. The CDR3 length is 14 residues. Germline V gene sequence: CDR1 SQVTM, CDR2 ANQGSEA. The CDR3 reads CSVEGTGNNEKLFF. CDR3 nucleotides: TGCAGCGTTGAAGGGACAGGGAATAATGAAAAACTGTTTTTT.

This sequence joins TRBV11-2 and TRBJ1-2; 11 bases agree with TRBD1. In germline, CDR1 is SGHAT, CDR2 FQNNGV. CDR3 length: 16 amino acids. V lost 4 bases and J lost 7; bases outside the gene matches: 11. The chain's CDR3 is CASSSRTGGAPGGYTF. CDR3 in DNA: TGTGCCAGCAGCTCGAGGACAGGGGGCGCCCCGGGTGGCTACACCTTC.